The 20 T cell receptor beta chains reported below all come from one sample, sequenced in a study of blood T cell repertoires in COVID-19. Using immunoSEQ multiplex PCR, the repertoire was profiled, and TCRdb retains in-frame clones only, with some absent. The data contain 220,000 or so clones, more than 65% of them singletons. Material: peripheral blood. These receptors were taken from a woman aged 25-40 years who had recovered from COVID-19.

CDR3 bases: TGTGCCAGCAGCTTCAGCAGGACTAGCTCCTACGAGCAGTACTTC. It translates to CASSFSRTSSYEQYF. The rearrangement joins TRBV7-2 to TRBJ2-7, with TRBD2 matching over 7 bases. Germline V gene lookup returns CDR1 SGHTA and CDR2 FQGNSA. Germline trimming cut 3 bases from V and 0 bases from J; bases unmatched to any gene: 5. The CDR3 covers 15 residues.

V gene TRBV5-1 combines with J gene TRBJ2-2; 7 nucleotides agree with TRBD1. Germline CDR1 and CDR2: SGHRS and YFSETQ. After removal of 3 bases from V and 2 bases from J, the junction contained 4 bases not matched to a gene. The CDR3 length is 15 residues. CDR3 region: CASSSDRANTGELFF. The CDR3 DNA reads TGCGCCAGCAGCTCTGACAGGGCCAACACCGGGGAGCTGTTTTTT.

CDR3 loop: CSVEGGGATEAFF. DNA of the CDR3: TGCAGCGTTGAGGGCGGAGGGGCCACTGAAGCTTTCTTT. The chain joins TRBV29-1 to TRBJ1-1; the D gene is possibly TRBD1 (5 bases). The CDR3 is 13 residues long. Germline V gene data show CDR1 as SQVTM and CDR2 as ANQGSEA. V was pared by 3 bases and J by 4 bases, with 12 bases between. Combining the CDR3 with reference TRBV29-1 and TRBJ1-1 gives the whole variable domain SAVISQKPSRDICQRGTSLTIQCQVDSQVTMMFWYRQQPGQSLTLIATANQGSEATYESGFVIDKFPISRPNLTFSTLTVSNMSPEDSSIYLCSVEGGGATEAFFGQGTRLTVV.

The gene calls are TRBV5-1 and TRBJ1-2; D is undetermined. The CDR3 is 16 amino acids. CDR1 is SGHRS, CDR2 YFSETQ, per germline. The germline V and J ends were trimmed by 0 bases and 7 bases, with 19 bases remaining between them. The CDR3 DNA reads TGCGCCAGCAGCTTGGATTCGCAGACCGGAGGGTTTGGCTACACCTTC. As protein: CASSLDSQTGGFGYTF.

CDR3 region: CASSPSSYEQYF. For the CDR3, the DNA is TGCGCCAGCAGCCCTAGCTCCTACGAGCAGTACTTC. This chain links TRBV5-1 with TRBJ2-7; D call uncertain. Trimming pared 4 bases from V and 0 bases from J, leaving 5 bases between. From germline, CDR1 is SGHRS and CDR2 YFSETQ. The CDR3 runs 12 residues.

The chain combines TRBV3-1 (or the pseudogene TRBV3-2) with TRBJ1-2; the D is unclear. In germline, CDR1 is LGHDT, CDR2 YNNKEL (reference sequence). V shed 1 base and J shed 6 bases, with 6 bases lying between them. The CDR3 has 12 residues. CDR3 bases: TGTGCCAGCAGCCAAGCTTTTAATGGCTACACCTTC. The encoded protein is CASSQAFNGYTF.

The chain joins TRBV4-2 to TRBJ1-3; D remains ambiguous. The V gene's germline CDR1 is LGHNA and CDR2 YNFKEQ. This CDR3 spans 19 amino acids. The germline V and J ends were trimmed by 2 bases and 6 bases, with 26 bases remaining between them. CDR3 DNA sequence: TGTGCCAGCAGCCAATCTGGGCCGGAAGTCGAGTCGACGGAAAACACCATATATTTT. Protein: CASSQSGPEVESTENTIYF.

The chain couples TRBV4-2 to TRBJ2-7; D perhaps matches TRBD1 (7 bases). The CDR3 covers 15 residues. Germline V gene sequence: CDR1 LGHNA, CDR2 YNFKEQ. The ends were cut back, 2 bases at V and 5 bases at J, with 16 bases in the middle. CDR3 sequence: CASSQRQGGKDEQYF. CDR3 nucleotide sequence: TGTGCCAGCAGCCAACGACAGGGCGGGAAAGACGAGCAGTACTTC.

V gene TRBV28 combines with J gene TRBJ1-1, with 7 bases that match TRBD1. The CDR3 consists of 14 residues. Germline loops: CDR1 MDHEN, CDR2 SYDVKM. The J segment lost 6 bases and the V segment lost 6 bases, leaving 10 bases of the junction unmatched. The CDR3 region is CASSPGDRAPEAFF. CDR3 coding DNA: TGTGCCAGCAGCCCCGGTGACAGGGCGCCTGAAGCTTTCTTT.

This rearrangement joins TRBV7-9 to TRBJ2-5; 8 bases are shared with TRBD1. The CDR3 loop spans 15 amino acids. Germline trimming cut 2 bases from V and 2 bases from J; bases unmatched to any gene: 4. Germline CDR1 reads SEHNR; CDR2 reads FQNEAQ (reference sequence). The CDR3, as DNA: TGTGCCAGCAGCTTAACCAACAGGGGGCAAGAGACCCAGTACTTC. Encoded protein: CASSLTNRGQETQYF.

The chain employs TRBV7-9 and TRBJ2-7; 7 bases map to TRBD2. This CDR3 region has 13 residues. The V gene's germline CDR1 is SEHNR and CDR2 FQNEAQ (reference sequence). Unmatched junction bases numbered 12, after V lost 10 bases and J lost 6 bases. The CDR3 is CATQGTNVIEQYF. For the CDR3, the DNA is TGTGCCACCCAAGGGACTAACGTGATCGAGCAGTACTTC.

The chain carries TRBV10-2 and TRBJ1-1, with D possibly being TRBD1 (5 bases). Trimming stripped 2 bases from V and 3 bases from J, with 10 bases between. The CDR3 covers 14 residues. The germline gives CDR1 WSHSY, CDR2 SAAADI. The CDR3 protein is CASSEPGLDTEAFF. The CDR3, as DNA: TGCGCCAGCAGTGAGCCAGGGTTGGACACTGAAGCTTTCTTT.

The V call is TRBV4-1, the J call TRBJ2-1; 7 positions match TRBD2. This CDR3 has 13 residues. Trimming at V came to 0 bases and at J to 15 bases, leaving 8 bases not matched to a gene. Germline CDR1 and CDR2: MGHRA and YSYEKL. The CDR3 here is CASSQDRERERFF. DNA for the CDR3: TGCGCCAGCAGCCAAGATAGGGAGCGGGAAAGGTTCTTC.

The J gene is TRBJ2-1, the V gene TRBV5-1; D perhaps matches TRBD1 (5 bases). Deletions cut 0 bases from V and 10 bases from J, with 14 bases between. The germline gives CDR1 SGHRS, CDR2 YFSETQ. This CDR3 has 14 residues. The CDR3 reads CASSLAGPPGEQFF. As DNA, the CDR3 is TGCGCCAGCAGCTTGGCCGGTCCACCAGGGGAGCAGTTCTTC.

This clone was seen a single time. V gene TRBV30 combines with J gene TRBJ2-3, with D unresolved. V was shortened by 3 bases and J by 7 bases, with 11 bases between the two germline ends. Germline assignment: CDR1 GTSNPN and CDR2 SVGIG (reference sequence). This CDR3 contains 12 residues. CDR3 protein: CAWRGDHHTQYF. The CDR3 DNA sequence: TGTGCCTGGAGAGGAGACCACCATACGCAGTATTTT.

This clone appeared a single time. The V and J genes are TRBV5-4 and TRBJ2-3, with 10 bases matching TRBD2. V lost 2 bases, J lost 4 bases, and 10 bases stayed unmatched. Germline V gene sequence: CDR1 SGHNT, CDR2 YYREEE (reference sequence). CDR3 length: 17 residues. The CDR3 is CASSLSQRGGRADTQYF. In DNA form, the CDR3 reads TGTGCCAGCAGCTTATCGCAGCGGGGGGGAAGGGCAGATACGCAGTATTTT.

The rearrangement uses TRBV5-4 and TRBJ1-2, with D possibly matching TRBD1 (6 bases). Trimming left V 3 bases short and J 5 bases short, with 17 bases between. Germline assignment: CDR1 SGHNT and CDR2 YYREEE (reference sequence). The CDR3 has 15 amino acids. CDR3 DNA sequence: TGTGCCAGCAGCTGGGACACAGGGCTTGGGTATGGCTACACCTTC. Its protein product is CASSWDTGLGYGYTF.

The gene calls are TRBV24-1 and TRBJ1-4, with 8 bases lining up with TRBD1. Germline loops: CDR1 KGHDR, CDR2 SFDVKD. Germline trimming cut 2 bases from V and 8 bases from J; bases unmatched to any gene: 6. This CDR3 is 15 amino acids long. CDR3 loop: CATSDWTGIEEKLFF. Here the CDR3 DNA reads TGTGCCACCAGTGATTGGACAGGGATTGAGGAAAAACTGTTTTTT.

CDR3 in amino acids: CASSNSDTQGLGEQYF. CDR3 DNA sequence: TGTGCCAGCAGCAACTCCGACACCCAGGGGTTGGGGGAGCAGTACTTC. The chain uses TRBV21-1 and TRBJ2-7; TRBD1 was called by the table and not checked on the DNA. TRBV21-1 is assigned pseudogene status. The CDR3 extends over 16 amino acids.

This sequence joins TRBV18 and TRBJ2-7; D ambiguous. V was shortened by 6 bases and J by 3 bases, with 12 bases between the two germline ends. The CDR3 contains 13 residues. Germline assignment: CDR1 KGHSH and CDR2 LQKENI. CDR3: CASSKLDNYEQYF. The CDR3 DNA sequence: TGTGCCAGCTCCAAGCTCGACAACTACGAGCAGTACTTC.